The rows below give T cell receptor beta chains drawn from one sample of a study of blood T cell repertoires in COVID-19. Here immunoSEQ multiplex PCR was the method, and the copy in TCRdb shows in-frame clones only, minus some. The sample yields just under 55,000 clones, roughly four fifths seen once. Sequencing used peripheral blood. These receptors all stem from an older woman with acute or convalescent COVID-19. Each CDR3 is given with its conserved first and last residue. Fields, in order: CDR3 length, clone size, D gene, V gene, J gene, CDR3 protein, CDR3 DNA. D genes are given only for firm matches. Expanded clones get a size class; other rows say once, few or many, or leave the size out.

>13|-|-|TRBV30|TRBJ1-5
CAWSREGNQPQHF
TGTGCCTGGAGCAGGGAGGGGAATCAGCCCCAGCATTTT
>15|-|TRBD2|TRBV7-2|TRBJ2-5
CASSLGPGGPKTQYF
TGTGCCAGCAGCTTAGGTCCGGGGGGGCCCAAGACCCAGTACTTC
>14|few|-|TRBV19|TRBJ2-4
CASLPGGAKNIQYF
TGTGCATCCCTCCCCGGGGGTGCCAAAAACATTCAGTACTTC
>15|-|TRBD1|TRBV28|TRBJ1-5
CASSFQQGTNQPQHF
TGTGCCAGCAGTTTTCAACAGGGGACAAATCAGCCCCAGCATTTT
>14|-|-|TRBV27|TRBJ2-7
CASSLTVSSYEQYF
TGTGCCAGCAGTCTGACTGTTAGCTCCTACGAGCAGTACTTC
>16|-|-|TRBV7-8|TRBJ1-5
CASSPPQDSSNQPQHF
TGTGCCAGCAGCCCACCTCAGGACAGTTCCAATCAGCCCCAGCATTTT
>16|-|TRBD2|TRBV5-6|TRBJ2-5
CASSLVGTSGIETQYF
TGTGCCAGCAGCTTGGTAGGGACTAGCGGGATAGAGACCCAGTACTTC
>16|few|TRBD1|TRBV24-1|TRBJ2-1
CATSDLRTGLDNEQFF
TGTGCCACCAGTGACTTAAGGACAGGTCTCGACAATGAGCAGTTCTTC
>13|-|TRBD2|TRBV29-1|TRBJ2-7
CSVDSGGDYEQYF
TGCAGCGTAGACTCCGGGGGGGACTACGAGCAGTACTTC
>13|-|TRBD1|TRBV2|TRBJ1-2
CASSEGQGDGYTF
TGTGCCAGCAGTGAGGGACAGGGTGATGGCTACACCTTC
>14|-|-|TRBV19|TRBJ1-2
CASSVTGTRRGYTF
TGTGCCAGTAGTGTAACCGGGACAAGGAGGGGCTACACCTTC
>15|-|TRBD1|TRBV7-2|TRBJ1-2
CASSLGGTENYGYTF
TGTGCCAGCAGCTTAGGAGGGACAGAAAACTATGGCTACACCTTC
>14|-|TRBD1|TRBV10-3|TRBJ1-1
CAISEARDRGQAFF
TGTGCCATCAGTGAGGCCCGGGACAGGGGGCAAGCTTTCTTT
>12|-|-|TRBV6-6|TRBJ1-1
CASSYSEGGAFF
TGTGCCAGCAGTTACTCGGAGGGAGGGGCTTTCTTT
>15|-|-|TRBV18|TRBJ1-3
CASSPPGFAGNTIYF
TGTGCCAGCTCACCGCCAGGGTTCGCTGGAAACACCATATATTTT
>15|-|-|TRBV7-3|TRBJ1-1
CASSLNAGGATEAFF
TGTGCCAGCAGCTTGAACGCCGGAGGGGCAACTGAAGCTTTCTTT
>15|few|TRBD1|TRBV6-6|TRBJ1-1
CASSLTGGILTEAFF
TGTGCCAGCAGTTTGACAGGGGGCATATTAACTGAAGCTTTCTTT
>14|-|-|TRBV2|TRBJ2-1
CASSEALPGNEQFF
TGTGCCAGCAGTGAAGCGCTTCCGGGAAATGAGCAGTTCTTC
>15|-|TRBD1|TRBV19|TRBJ2-2
CASRGQGVNTGELFF
TGTGCCAGTAGGGGACAGGGGGTGAACACCGGGGAGCTGTTTTTT
>15|-|-|TRBV19|TRBJ1-5
CASTPRKYSNQPQHF
TGTGCCAGTACCCCGAGGAAGTATAGCAATCAGCCCCAGCATTTT
>13|-|-|TRBV6-6|TRBJ2-5
CASSWTAQETQYF
TGTGCCAGCAGTTGGACAGCCCAAGAGACCCAGTACTTC
>13|-|-|TRBV3-1/TRBV3-2|TRBJ1-1
CASSQARGTEAFF
TGTGCCAGCAGCCAAGCAAGGGGCACTGAAGCTTTCTTT
>13|-|TRBD2|TRBV19|TRBJ2-7
CASSSVAGYEQYF
TGTGCCAGTAGTTCGGTAGCGGGCTACGAGCAGTACTTC
>15|-|TRBD1|TRBV29-1|TRBJ2-7
CSVQSSTGFGYEQYF
TGCAGCGTCCAATCATCGACAGGGTTTGGCTACGAGCAGTACTTC
>14|-|-|TRBV18|TRBJ1-2
CASSPPTGDYGYTF
TGTGCCAGCTCACCTCCGACAGGTGACTATGGCTACACCTTC
>14|-|-|TRBV6-5|TRBJ2-7
CASRRYRVMGEQYF
TGTGCCAGCCGAAGGTACAGGGTGATGGGCGAGCAGTACTTC
>14|-|TRBD1|TRBV6-1|TRBJ1-5
CASSDRTGGQPQHF
TGTGCCAGCAGTGACAGGACAGGGGGTCAGCCCCAGCATTTT
>15|few|TRBD1|TRBV10-3|TRBJ1-2
CAIRDRGGALDGYTF
TGTGCCATCAGAGACAGGGGAGGGGCTTTGGATGGCTACACCTTC
>14|-|-|TRBV6-5|TRBJ1-2
CASGAGTLGYGYTF
TGTGCCAGCGGAGCAGGGACACTCGGCTATGGCTACACCTTC
>16|-|-|TRBV5-1|TRBJ2-1
CASSSGAGRSYNEQFF
TGCGCCAGCAGCTCCGGGGCAGGGAGGTCCTACAATGAGCAGTTCTTC
>15|once|-|TRBV2|TRBJ1-2
CASSGETVANYGYTF
TGTGCCAGCAGTGGGGAGACCGTAGCTAACTATGGCTACACCTTC
>14|-|-|TRBV2|TRBJ2-2
CASSELTPPGELFF
TGTGCCAGCAGTGAACTAACCCCCCCCGGGGAGCTGTTTTTT
>13|-|-|TRBV11-3|TRBJ2-5
CASSGGFQETQYF
TGTGCCAGCAGCGGGGGGTTCCAAGAGACCCAGTACTTC
>14|-|TRBD1|TRBV5-8|TRBJ1-2
CASSFSDRGRGYTF
TGTGCCAGCAGCTTCTCGGACAGGGGGCGAGGCTACACCTTC
>17|-|TRBD2|TRBV5-1|TRBJ2-1
CASSRERLAGNYNEQFF
TGCGCCAGCAGCCGTGAAAGACTAGCGGGGAACTACAATGAGCAGTTCTTC
>13|-|-|TRBV10-2|TRBJ1-1
CASSTLGVTEAFF
TGCGCCAGCAGTACACTCGGGGTCACTGAAGCTTTCTTT
>14|-|-|TRBV18|TRBJ1-2
CASSPIEANYGYTF
TGTGCCAGCTCACCAATCGAGGCTAACTATGGCTACACCTTC
>16|-|TRBD1|TRBV30|TRBJ1-1
CAWSTLGQGMNTEAFF
TGTGCCTGGAGTACCCTTGGACAGGGAATGAACACTGAAGCTTTCTTT
>14|-|-|TRBV3-1/TRBV3-2|TRBJ1-1
CASSHGGGTLEAFF
TGTGCCAGCAGCCATGGCGGAGGCACCCTTGAAGCTTTCTTT
>13|-|-|TRBV7-6|TRBJ2-1
CASSRRQANEQFF
TGTGCCAGCAGCAGAAGACAGGCCAATGAGCAGTTCTTC
>17|once|TRBD1|TRBV18|TRBJ1-2
CASSPTGQGARGYGYTF
TGTGCCAGCTCACCAACGGGACAGGGGGCGCGGGGCTATGGCTACACCTTC
>14|-|TRBD1|TRBV29-1|TRBJ1-1
CSAAKGAEGTEAFF
TGCAGCGCCGCGAAGGGGGCTGAGGGCACTGAAGCTTTCTTT
>14|once|TRBD1|TRBV6-1|TRBJ1-2
CASSEEQGAVGYTF
TGTGCCAGCAGTGAAGAACAGGGGGCCGTTGGCTACACCTTC
>13|-|-|TRBV6-1|TRBJ1-4
CASSEGQQEKLFF
TGTGCCAGCAGTGAAGGGCAACAGGAAAAACTGTTTTTT
>13|few|-|TRBV11-2|TRBJ1-2
CASSLGARYGYTF
TGTGCCAGCAGCTTGGGGGCGCGGTATGGCTACACCTTC
>15|-|TRBD1|TRBV7-2|TRBJ1-1
CASSPGDRRNTEAFF
TGTGCCAGCAGCCCTGGGGACAGGAGGAACACTGAAGCTTTCTTT
>15|-|TRBD1|TRBV27|TRBJ1-1
CASRGQTGLLTEAFF
TGTGCCAGCAGGGGACAGACAGGGCTACTTACTGAAGCTTTCTTT
>15|-|TRBD1|TRBV6-6|TRBJ1-6
CASRAKQGSISPLHF
TGTGCCAGCAGAGCCAAACAGGGGTCCATTTCACCCCTCCACTTT
>13|-|-|TRBV10-3|TRBJ2-7
CAISDLFSYEQYF
TGTGCCATCAGTGATCTGTTCTCCTACGAGCAGTACTTC
>14|-|-|TRBV11-1|TRBJ1-3
CASSLNRAGNTIYF
TGTGCCAGCAGCCTCAACAGGGCTGGAAACACCATATATTTT